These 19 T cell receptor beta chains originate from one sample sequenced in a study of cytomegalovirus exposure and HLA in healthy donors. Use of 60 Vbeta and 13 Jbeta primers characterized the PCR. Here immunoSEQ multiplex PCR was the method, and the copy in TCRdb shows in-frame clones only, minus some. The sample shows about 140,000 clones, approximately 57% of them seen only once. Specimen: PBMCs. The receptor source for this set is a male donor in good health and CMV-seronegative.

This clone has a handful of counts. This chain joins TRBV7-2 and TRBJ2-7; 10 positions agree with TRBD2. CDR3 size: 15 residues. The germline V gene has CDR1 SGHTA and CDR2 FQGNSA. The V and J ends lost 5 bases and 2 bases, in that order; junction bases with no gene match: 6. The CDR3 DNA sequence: TGTACCAGCAGCGTCACTAGCGGGGCCACCTACGAGCAGTACTTC. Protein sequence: CTSSVTSGATYEQYF.

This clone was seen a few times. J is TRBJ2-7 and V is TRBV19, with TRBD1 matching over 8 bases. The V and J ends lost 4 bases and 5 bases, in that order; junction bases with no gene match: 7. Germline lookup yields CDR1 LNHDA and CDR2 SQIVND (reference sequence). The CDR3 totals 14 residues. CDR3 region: CASSREQGVNEQYF. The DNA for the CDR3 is TGTGCCAGTAGTAGGGAACAGGGGGTCAACGAGCAGTACTTC.

The CDR3 coding sequence is TGTGCCAGCTCACCAACACAGGGAGAGACCCAGTACTTC. Residues: CASSPTQGETQYF. The chain joins TRBV18 to TRBJ2-5; D is perhaps TRBD1 (6 bases). The V gene's germline CDR1 is KGHSH and CDR2 LQKENI. V was clipped by 2 bases and J by 4 bases, with 8 bases between them. The CDR3 consists of 13 residues.

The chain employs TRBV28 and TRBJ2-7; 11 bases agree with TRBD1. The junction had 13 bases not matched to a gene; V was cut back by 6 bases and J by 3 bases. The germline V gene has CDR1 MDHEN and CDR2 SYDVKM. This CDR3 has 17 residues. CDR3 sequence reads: CASSGGDAGTGGYEQYF. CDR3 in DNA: TGTGCCAGCAGCGGGGGGGACGCCGGGACAGGGGGCTACGAGCAGTACTTC.

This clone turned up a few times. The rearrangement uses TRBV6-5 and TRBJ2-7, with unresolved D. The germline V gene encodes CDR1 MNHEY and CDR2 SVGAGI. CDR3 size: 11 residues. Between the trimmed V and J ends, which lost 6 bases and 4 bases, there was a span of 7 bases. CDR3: CASSYLYEQYF. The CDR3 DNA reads TGTGCCAGCAGCTACCTGTACGAGCAGTACTTC.

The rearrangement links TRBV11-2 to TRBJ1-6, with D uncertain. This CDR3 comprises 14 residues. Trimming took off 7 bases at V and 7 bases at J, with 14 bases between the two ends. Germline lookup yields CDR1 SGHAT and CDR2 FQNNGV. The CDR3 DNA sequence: TGTGCCAGCACCTGGAGTACTGGGAATTCACCCCTCCACTTT. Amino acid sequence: CASTWSTGNSPLHF.

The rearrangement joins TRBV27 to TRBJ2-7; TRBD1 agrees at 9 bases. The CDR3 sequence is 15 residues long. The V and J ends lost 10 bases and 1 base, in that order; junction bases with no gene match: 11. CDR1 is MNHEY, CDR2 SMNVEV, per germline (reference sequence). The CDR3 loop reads CATLATGTGSYEQYF. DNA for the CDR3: TGTGCCACCCTCGCTACCGGGACAGGGTCCTACGAGCAGTACTTC.

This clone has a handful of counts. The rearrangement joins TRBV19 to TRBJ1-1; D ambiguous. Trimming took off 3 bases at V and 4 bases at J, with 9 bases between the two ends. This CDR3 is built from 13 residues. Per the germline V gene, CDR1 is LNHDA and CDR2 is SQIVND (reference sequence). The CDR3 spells CASSIGEGTEAFF. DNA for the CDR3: TGTGCCAGTAGTATCGGAGAGGGCACTGAAGCTTTCTTT.

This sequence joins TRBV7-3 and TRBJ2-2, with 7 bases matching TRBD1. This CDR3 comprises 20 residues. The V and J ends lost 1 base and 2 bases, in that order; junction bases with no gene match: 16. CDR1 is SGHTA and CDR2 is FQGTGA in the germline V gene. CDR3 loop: CASSLNSPQSYRGNTGELFF. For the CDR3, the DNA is TGTGCCAGCAGCTTAAACAGCCCACAGAGTTACAGGGGAAACACCGGGGAGCTGTTTTTT.

CDR3: CASSIYPLDGLEQYF. The CDR3 nucleotides are TGTGCCAGCAGCATTTACCCCTTGGACGGACTCGAGCAGTACTTC. This chain links TRBV7-2 with TRBJ2-7; TRBD2 is a possible D gene (5 bases). The CDR3 spans 15 residues. Germline values: CDR1 SGHTA, CDR2 FQGNSA. The germline V and J ends were trimmed by 5 bases and 6 bases, with 20 bases remaining between them.

The chain's CDR3 is CASSPLTGDVGGYTF. The CDR3 DNA sequence: TGTGCCAGCAGCCCCTTGACAGGGGACGTTGGGGGCTACACCTTC. The chain links TRBV9 to TRBJ1-2; 8 nucleotides agree with TRBD1. The CDR3 consists of 15 residues. The junction had 13 bases not matched to a gene; V was cut back by 4 bases and J by 8 bases. Germline CDR1 SGDLS, CDR2 YYNGEE.

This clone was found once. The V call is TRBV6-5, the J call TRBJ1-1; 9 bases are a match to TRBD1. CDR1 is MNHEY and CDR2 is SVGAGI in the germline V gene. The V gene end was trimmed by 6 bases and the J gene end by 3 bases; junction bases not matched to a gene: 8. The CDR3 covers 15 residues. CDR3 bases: TGTGCCAGCAGGGGGACAGGGATCGGCGACACTGAAGCTTTCTTT. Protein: CASRGTGIGDTEAFF.

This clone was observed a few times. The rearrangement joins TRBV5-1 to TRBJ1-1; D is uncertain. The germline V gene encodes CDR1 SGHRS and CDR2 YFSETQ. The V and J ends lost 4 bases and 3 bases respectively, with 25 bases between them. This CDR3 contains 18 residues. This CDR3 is CASSQLPVSDAADTEAFF. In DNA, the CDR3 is TGCGCCAGCAGCCAACTCCCTGTGTCAGACGCGGCCGACACTGAAGCTTTCTTT.

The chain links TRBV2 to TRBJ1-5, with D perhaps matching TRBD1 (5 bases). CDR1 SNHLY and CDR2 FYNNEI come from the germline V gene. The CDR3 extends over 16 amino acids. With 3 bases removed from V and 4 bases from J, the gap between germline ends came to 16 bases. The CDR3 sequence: CASSDGPPGMNQPQHF. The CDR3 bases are TGTGCCAGCAGTGATGGGCCCCCAGGGATGAATCAGCCCCAGCATTTT.

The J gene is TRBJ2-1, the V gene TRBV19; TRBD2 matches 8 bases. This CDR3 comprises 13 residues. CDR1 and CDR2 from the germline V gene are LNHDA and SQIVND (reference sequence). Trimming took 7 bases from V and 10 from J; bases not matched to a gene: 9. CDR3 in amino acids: CASMWTSSGEQFF. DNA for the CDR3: TGTGCCAGTATGTGGACTAGCTCAGGGGAGCAGTTCTTC. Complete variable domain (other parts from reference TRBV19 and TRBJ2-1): DGGITQSPKYLFRKEGQNVTLSCEQNLNHDAMYWYRQDPGQGLRLIYYSQIVNDFQKGDIAEGYSVSREKKESFPLTVTSAQKNPTAFYLCASMWTSSGEQFFGPGTRLTVL.

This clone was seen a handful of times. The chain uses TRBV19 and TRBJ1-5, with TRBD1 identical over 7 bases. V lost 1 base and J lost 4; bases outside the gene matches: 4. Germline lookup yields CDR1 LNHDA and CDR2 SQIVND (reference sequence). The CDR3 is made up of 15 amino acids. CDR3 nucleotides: TGTGCCAGTAGTATAGTCCCAGGGGGGAATCAGCCCCAGCATTTT. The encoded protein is CASSIVPGGNQPQHF.

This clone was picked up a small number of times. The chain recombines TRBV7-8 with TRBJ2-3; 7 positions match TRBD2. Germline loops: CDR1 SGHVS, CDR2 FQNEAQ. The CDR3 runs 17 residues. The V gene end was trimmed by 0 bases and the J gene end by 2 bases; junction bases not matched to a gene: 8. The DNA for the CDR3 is TGTGCCAGCAGCTTAGCCCTGGGACTATCAAACACAGATACGCAGTATTTT. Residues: CASSLALGLSNTDTQYF. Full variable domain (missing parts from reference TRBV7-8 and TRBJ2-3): GAGVSQSPRYKVAKRGQDVALRCDPISGHVSLFWYQQALGQGPEFLTYFQNEAQLDKSGLPSDRFFAERPEGSVSTLKIQRTQQEDSAVYLCASSLALGLSNTDTQYFGPGTRLTVL.

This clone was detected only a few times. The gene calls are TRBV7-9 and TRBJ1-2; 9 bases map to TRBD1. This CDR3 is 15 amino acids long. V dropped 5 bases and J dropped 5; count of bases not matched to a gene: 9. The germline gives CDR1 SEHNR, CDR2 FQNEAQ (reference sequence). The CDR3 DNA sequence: TGTGCCAGCAGCCAACTAACGGACAGGGGTTATGGCTACACCTTC. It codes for CASSQLTDRGYGYTF.

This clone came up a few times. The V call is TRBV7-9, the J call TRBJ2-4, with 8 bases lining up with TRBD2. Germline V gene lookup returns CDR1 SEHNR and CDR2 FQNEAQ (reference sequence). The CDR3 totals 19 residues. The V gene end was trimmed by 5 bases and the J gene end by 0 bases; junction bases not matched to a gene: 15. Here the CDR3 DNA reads TGTGCCAGCAGCGTCGTGGTTAGCGGGGTTGAGAAAGCCAAAAACATTCAGTACTTC. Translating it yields CASSVVVSGVEKAKNIQYF.